What follows are 17 T cell receptor beta chains derived from one specimen sequenced in a study of blood T cell repertoires in COVID-19. The method was immunoSEQ multiplex PCR; TCRdb's version includes in-frame clones alone and lacks a portion of them. The sample yields roughly 440,000 clones, around 88% seen once. The sample comprised peripheral blood. These receptors were taken from a woman between 50 and 59 years old with COVID-19, enrolled during active disease.

This chain joins TRBV6-6 and TRBJ1-1; 7 bases are a match to TRBD1. J gave up 0 bases and V 5 bases, and 6 bases lay outside the gene matches. The CDR3 spans 15 residues. Germline V gene data show CDR1 as MNHNY and CDR2 as SVGAGI (reference sequence). CDR3 loop: CASSPAGTVNTEAFF. The CDR3 DNA follows: TGTGCCAGCAGTCCAGCCGGGACAGTGAACACTGAAGCTTTCTTT.

The CDR3 sequence is CASSTRQGIATQYF. CDR3 coding DNA: TGTGCCAGCAGCACCCGACAGGGGATAGCGACCCAGTACTTC. The chain joins TRBV5-6 to TRBJ2-5; TRBD1 aligns across 8 bases. The CDR3 is made up of 14 amino acids. In germline, CDR1 is SGHDT, CDR2 YYEEEE. V trimming: 4 bases; J trimming: 7 bases; junction bases outside the gene matches: 9.

V and J are TRBV18 and TRBJ1-3; D is uncertain. Trimming cost V 1 base and J 4 bases, with 5 bases left between them. The CDR3 is 13 amino acids. Germline-derived CDR1 and CDR2 are KGHSH and LQKENI. CDR3 sequence (DNA): TGTGCCAGCTCACCACTAGAGGGAAACACCATATATTTT. Translated: CASSPLEGNTIYF.

In this sample, this clone turned up once. CDR3 in DNA: TGTGCCACCAGCCCCCAAGCCCAATTGAACACTGAAGCTTTCTTT. Its translation is CATSPQAQLNTEAFF. The chain has TRBV15 and TRBJ1-1; D is undetermined. This CDR3 comprises 15 residues. The V end was cut by 5 bases, the J end by 0 bases, with 13 bases between. The germline V gene encodes CDR1 LNHNV and CDR2 YYDKDF (reference sequence).

This chain links TRBV2 with TRBJ1-3; no firm D call. Germline V gene data show CDR1 as SNHLY and CDR2 as FYNNEI. V gave up 5 bases and J gave up 0 bases, with 5 bases separating them. This CDR3 contains 13 residues. The DNA for the CDR3 is TGTGCCAGCAGTTATAACTCTGGAAACACCATATATTTT. It is translated as CASSYNSGNTIYF.

This clone occurred once. The V and J genes are TRBV7-9 and TRBJ2-7; 10 bases are a match to TRBD2. The germline V gene encodes CDR1 SEHNR and CDR2 FQNEAQ (reference sequence). The junction had 16 bases not matched to a gene; V was cut back by 5 bases and J by 3 bases. The CDR3 contains 18 residues. In DNA, the CDR3 is TGTGCCAGCAGCCTTAGGAGCGGGGGGGCCGGTTCCTACTACGAGCAGTACTTC. The encoded protein is CASSLRSGGAGSYYEQYF.

The genes are TRBV6-1 and TRBJ2-2; D perhaps matches TRBD2 (6 bases). The CDR3 consists of 16 residues. Trimming took off 4 bases at V and 0 bases at J, with 12 bases between the two ends. Germline values: CDR1 MNHNS, CDR2 SASEGT. In nucleotides, the CDR3 is TGTGCCAGCAGTGGAAGGGGCGGGGCGAACACCGGGGAGCTGTTTTTT. It yields the protein CASSGRGGANTGELFF.

The rearrangement joins TRBV6-5 to TRBJ1-5, with 7 bases matching TRBD1. Germline V lookup: CDR1 MNHEY, CDR2 SVGAGI. Losses at the gene ends were 6 bases for V and 3 bases for J; bases not matched to a gene: 8. The CDR3 loop spans 15 amino acids. The CDR3 spells CASSPSGQLNQPQHF. Written as DNA, the CDR3 is TGTGCCAGCAGCCCATCGGGACAGCTCAATCAGCCCCAGCATTTT.

The chain is built from TRBV29-1 and TRBJ1-1; 7 bases are shared with TRBD1. The V gene end was trimmed by 6 bases and the J gene end by 10 bases; junction bases not matched to a gene: 11. This CDR3 is built from 12 residues. CDR1 and CDR2 (germline): SQVTM, ANQGSEA. The CDR3 loop reads CSVTRQGSSAFF. The DNA for the CDR3 is TGCAGCGTCACTAGACAGGGATCGTCAGCTTTCTTT. The full variable domain, its missing parts supplied by reference TRBV29-1 and TRBJ1-1, is SAVISQKPSRDICQRGTSLTIQCQVDSQVTMMFWYRQQPGQSLTLIATANQGSEATYESGFVIDKFPISRPNLTFSTLTVSNMSPEDSSIYLCSVTRQGSSAFFGQGTRLTVV.

The chain joins TRBV7-8 to TRBJ2-3; D possibly corresponds to TRBD2 (5 bases). Per the germline V gene, CDR1 is SGHVS and CDR2 is FQNEAQ. The CDR3 totals 15 residues. V lost 2 bases, J lost 2 bases, and 11 bases lay in between. CDR3 nucleotide sequence: TGTGCCAGCAGCTTAAGTAGAGGGATCACAGATACGCAGTATTTT. Translating it yields CASSLSRGITDTQYF.

The V call is TRBV5-6, the J call TRBJ1-1; TRBD1 agrees at 9 bases. This CDR3 is 16 amino acids long. Germline-derived CDR1 and CDR2 are SGHDT and YYEEEE. The ends lost 4 bases at V and 7 bases at J; junction bases unmatched: 14. The CDR3 region has the DNA TGTGCCAGCAGCCCGCCAGACCGGGACAGGGCAAATGAAGCTTTCTTT. Its protein is CASSPPDRDRANEAFF.

The chain combines TRBV27 with TRBJ2-2; the D is unclear. Germline CDR1 is MNHEY and CDR2 is SMNVEV (reference sequence). The CDR3 runs to 12 residues. Trimming shortened V by 2 bases and J by 7 bases, and 5 bases separated the two germline ends. Here the CDR3 DNA reads TGTGCCAGCAGTTTAGAACTCGGGGAGCTGTTTTTT. Amino acids: CASSLELGELFF.

In this sample, this clone turned up once. This sample includes further DNA sequences coding for the same CDR3. The chain carries TRBV27 and TRBJ1-1; D uncertain. Germline lookup yields CDR1 MNHEY and CDR2 SMNVEV (reference sequence). The CDR3 runs to 13 residues. V was shortened by 4 bases and J by 1 base, with 7 bases between the two germline ends. CDR3: CASSSPGNTEAFF. CDR3 coding DNA: TGTGCCAGCAGTTCCCCAGGGAACACTGAAGCTTTCTTT.

The CDR3 is CASSLAAGGADTQYF. CDR3 sequence (DNA): TGCGCCAGCAGCTTGGCAGCGGGGGGCGCAGATACGCAGTATTTT. This chain links TRBV5-1 with TRBJ2-3, with 9 bases that match TRBD2. After removal of 0 bases from V and 4 bases from J, the junction contained 3 bases not matched to a gene. The CDR3 sequence is 15 residues long. The germline V gene encodes CDR1 SGHRS and CDR2 YFSETQ.

This chain links TRBV6-6 with TRBJ2-1; 7 bases fit TRBD2. Losses at the gene ends were 5 bases for V and 6 bases for J; bases not matched to a gene: 16. There are 17 residues in the CDR3. Germline V lookup: CDR1 MNHNY, CDR2 SVGAGI (reference sequence). CDR3 sequence (DNA): TGTGCCAGCAGTCCCCGTCGTTTGGCTAGCGGTTTCAATGAGCAGTTCTTC. Protein: CASSPRRLASGFNEQFF.

This clone was found once. The CDR3 reads CASSLWGDQPQHF. The CDR3 region has the DNA TGTGCCAGCAGCTTATGGGGGGATCAGCCCCAGCATTTT. The chain employs TRBV7-8 and TRBJ1-5; weak D call: TRBD1 (5 bases). The CDR3 is 13 amino acids. Trimming took off 2 bases at V and 5 bases at J, with 7 bases between the two ends. Germline assignment: CDR1 SGHVS and CDR2 FQNEAQ. Using reference TRBV7-8 and TRBJ1-5 for the parts outside the CDR3, the full variable domain is GAGVSQSPRYKVAKRGQDVALRCDPISGHVSLFWYQQALGQGPEFLTYFQNEAQLDKSGLPSDRFFAERPEGSVSTLKIQRTQQEDSAVYLCASSLWGDQPQHFGDGTRLSIL.

J is TRBJ1-1 and V is TRBV19; D unclear. Germline CDR1 reads LNHDA; CDR2 reads SQIVND (reference sequence). The CDR3 contains 13 residues. Deletions cut 6 bases from V and 1 base from J, with 9 bases between. CDR3 DNA sequence: TGTGCCAGTAGCCCCAGAGGGAACACTGAAGCTTTCTTT. It specifies CASSPRGNTEAFF. Full variable domain (rest looked up from reference TRBV19 and TRBJ1-1): DGGITQSPKYLFRKEGQNVTLSCEQNLNHDAMYWYRQDPGQGLRLIYYSQIVNDFQKGDIAEGYSVSREKKESFPLTVTSAQKNPTAFYLCASSPRGNTEAFFGQGTRLTVV.